The 20 T cell receptor beta chains reported below all come from one sample, sequenced in a study of blood T cells in healthy people across ages. Using a J-beta primer mix together with a sample-barcoded 5' primer, a second PCR was run for roughly 7 to 11 cycles. TCRdb reanalysed the 5' RACE reads using MiXCR and keeps one entry per CDR3 protein. The table has hundreds of thousands of distinct CDR3 sequences, roughly 43% seen once. The sample comprised blood. Every receptor here comes from a woman in her sixties or seventies in good health.

This clonotype was seen a few times. This chain connects TRBV28 to TRBJ1-2; D is perhaps TRBD1 (6 bases). Germline V CDR1 and CDR2: MDHEN, SYDVKM. This CDR3 comprises 13 residues. Deletions cut 3 bases from V and 4 bases from J, with 9 bases between. CDR3 in DNA: TGTGCCAGCAGTTTCAGGGGCAGCTATGGCTACACCTTC. It specifies CASSFRGSYGYTF.

The sample holds a few counts of this clonotype. The rearrangement uses TRBV9 and TRBJ2-4, with D perhaps assigned TRBD1 or TRBD2 (6 bases each). Germline-derived CDR1 and CDR2 are SGDLS and YYNGEE. V shed 1 base and J shed 0 bases, with 17 bases lying between them. The CDR3 loop spans 18 amino acids. This CDR3 reads CASSVRPGRGLAKNIQYF. CDR3 in DNA: TGTGCCAGCAGCGTACGGCCGGGCAGGGGACTAGCCAAAAACATTCAGTACTTC.

Only a few counts were recorded for this clonotype. The V and J genes are TRBV20-1 and TRBJ1-2; D call uncertain. The CDR3 is made up of 11 amino acids. The germline gives CDR1 DFQATT, CDR2 SNEGSKA (reference sequence). The ends were cut back, 6 bases at V and 7 bases at J, with 12 bases in the middle. The chain's CDR3 is CSATGVIGYTF. CDR3 bases: TGCAGTGCCACGGGAGTAATTGGCTACACCTTC.

The genes are TRBV29-1 and TRBJ2-1, with D uncertain. Germline-derived CDR1 and CDR2 are SQVTM and ANQGSEA. V lost 7 bases to trimming and J lost 1 base, with 17 bases between them. The CDR3 covers 15 residues. CDR3 bases: TGCAGCGGGGTTTTAGGGAAAAGGTCCTACAATGAGCAGTTCTTC. It yields the protein CSGVLGKRSYNEQFF.

The genes are TRBV5-1 and TRBJ1-2; perhaps TRBD1 as D (6 bases). This CDR3 contains 16 residues. Trimming removed 5 bases at V and 6 bases at J, with 23 bases between. CDR1 is SGHRS and CDR2 is YFSETQ in the germline V gene. The CDR3 region is CASSPEAGESWNGYTF. The CDR3 region has the DNA TGCGCCAGCAGTCCCGAGGCAGGGGAGTCTTGGAATGGCTACACCTTC.

This clonotype showed up just a few times. V gene TRBV5-1 combines with J gene TRBJ1-2, with D unclear. The CDR3 totals 14 residues. Trimming shortened V by 4 bases and J by 8 bases, and 18 bases separated the two germline ends. Germline V CDR1 and CDR2: SGHRS, YFSETQ. The CDR3 sequence: CASSAVGESEGYTF. The CDR3 bases are TGCGCCAGCAGCGCCGTCGGGGAGTCGGAAGGCTACACCTTC. Full variable domain (rest looked up from reference TRBV5-1 and TRBJ1-2): KAGVTQTPRYLIKTRGQQVTLSCSPISGHRSVSWYQQTPGQGLQFLFEYFSETQRNKGNFPGRFSGRQFSNSRSEMNVSTLELGDSALYLCASSAVGESEGYTFGSGTRLTVV.

The chain carries TRBV10-3 and TRBJ1-6; D may be TRBD1 (5 bases). The CDR3 runs to 17 residues. V was pared by 5 bases and J by 7 bases, with 21 bases between. Per the germline V gene, CDR1 is ENHRY and CDR2 is SYGVKD. The CDR3 sequence is CAISKGPGRGANSPLHF. CDR3 nucleotides: TGTGCCATCAGTAAGGGCCCGGGACGGGGAGCAAATTCACCCCTCCACTTT.

For this clonotype: Possible read error: a much larger clone is one base away. This chain links TRBV6-2 or TRBV6-3 with TRBJ2-4; D remains ambiguous. CDR3 length: 15 residues. Germline V gene data show CDR1 as MNHEY and CDR2 as SVGEGT. In DNA form, the CDR3 reads TGTGCCAGCAACCCTGAAGGTTTAGCCAAAAGCATTCAGTACTTC. Residues: CASNPEGLAKSIQYF.

Comments on this clonotype: A clone one base away is much larger, so this may be a read error. This chain joins TRBV29-1 and TRBJ2-1; 10 bases agree with TRBD2. The DNA matches TRBJ2-7 better at its end, which makes the J call doubtful. CDR3 length: 14 amino acids. From germline, CDR1 is SQVTM and CDR2 ANQGSEA. The CDR3 is CSGGQREGLNEQYF. As DNA, the CDR3 is TGCAGCGGGGGCCAGCGGGAGGGCCTGAATGAGCAGTACTTC.

The rearrangement joins TRBV7-2 to TRBJ2-3; 8 bases match TRBD2. The CDR3 length is 14 residues. Germline trimming cut 6 bases from V and 2 bases from J; bases unmatched to any gene: 4. CDR1 is SGHTA and CDR2 is FQGNSA in the germline V gene. The CDR3 DNA sequence: TGTGCCAGCAGACTAGCGGAAGTCACAGATACGCAGTATTTT. Translated: CASRLAEVTDTQYF.

This clonotype was picked up a small number of times. J is TRBJ1-4 and V is TRBV3-1; D uncertain. Per the germline V gene, CDR1 is LGHDT and CDR2 is YNNKEL (reference sequence). CDR3 size: 16 residues. The V end lost 4 bases, the J end lost 0 bases, and 12 bases lay between the germline ends. The CDR3, as DNA: TGTGCCAGCAGCCCGTTACCGTCGGCAACTAATGAAAAACTGTTTTTT. This translates into CASSPLPSATNEKLFF.

This clonotype was seen at least ten times. V and J are TRBV15 and TRBJ2-5, with a tentative D call TRBD1 (5 bases). With 0 bases removed from V and 4 bases from J, the gap between germline ends came to 12 bases. CDR3 length equals 15 residues. Germline lookup yields CDR1 LNHNV and CDR2 YYDKDF (reference sequence). The CDR3 region is CATSRDRAGRETQYF. CDR3 DNA sequence: TGTGCCACCAGCAGAGATAGGGCAGGGCGAGAGACCCAGTACTTC.

The CDR3 region has the DNA TGCAGCCTAGTAGGGGGCGGGACTCCTTACAATGAGCAGTTCTTC. It codes for CSLVGGGTPYNEQFF. The V and J genes are TRBV20-1 and TRBJ2-1; D is perhaps TRBD1 (7 bases). The germline gives CDR1 DFQATT, CDR2 SNEGSKA (reference sequence). This CDR3 is built from 15 residues.

The chain uses TRBV5-1 and TRBJ2-1; 10 positions match TRBD2. The J segment lost 1 base and the V segment lost 0 bases, leaving 10 bases of the junction unmatched. The length of the CDR3 is 19 residues. Germline CDR1 and CDR2: SGHRS and YFSETQ. The CDR3 loop reads CASSLGGPSGGISYNEQFF. In nucleotides, the CDR3 is TGCGCCAGCAGCTTGGGAGGTCCTAGCGGGGGAATATCCTACAATGAGCAGTTCTTC.

J is TRBJ2-1 and V is TRBV28, with TRBD1 as a possible D gene (5 bases). The CDR3 runs 12 residues. Germline lookup yields CDR1 MDHEN and CDR2 SYDVKM. Trimming stripped 5 bases from V and 8 bases from J, with 10 bases between. CDR3 coding DNA: TGTGCCAGCAGTCTTGAAGGGGATGAGCAGTTCTTC. This encodes CASSLEGDEQFF.

The chain carries TRBV7-7 and TRBJ2-1; TRBD2 might be the D (6 bases). The CDR3 has 13 residues. Germline V gene sequence: CDR1 SSHAT, CDR2 FNYEAQ (reference sequence). CDR3 nucleotide sequence: TGTGCTAGCGGCCCTACCATCTACAATGAGCAGTTCTTC. Translating it yields CASGPTIYNEQFF.

The gene calls are TRBV2 and TRBJ2-5; D not resolved. The DNA end lines up better with TRBJ2-7; the J call may be wrong. This CDR3 has 11 residues. CDR1 SNHLY and CDR2 FYNNEI come from the germline V gene. CDR3 sequence reads: CASSILYEQYF. CDR3 DNA: TGTGCCAGCAGTATTTTATACGAGCAGTACTTC.

The DNA for the CDR3 is TGCAGTGCTAGAATTAGGGGGGATTCACCCCTCCACTTT. Encoded protein: CSARIRGDSPLHF. V and J are TRBV20-1 and TRBJ1-6; possible D gene TRBD1, 6 bases. CDR1 DFQATT and CDR2 SNEGSKA come from the germline V gene (reference sequence). This CDR3 contains 13 residues. The V end was cut by 2 bases, the J end by 8 bases, with 10 bases between.

The V and J genes are TRBV20-1 and TRBJ2-7, with a weak D call TRBD1 (6 bases). V gave up 6 bases and J gave up 2 bases, with 11 bases separating them. The CDR3 totals 12 residues. Germline loops: CDR1 DFQATT, CDR2 SNEGSKA (reference sequence). DNA for the CDR3: TGCAGTGCGGCCTGGACAGCCTACGAGCAGTACTTC. Its translation: CSAAWTAYEQYF.

CDR3 residues: CASSGLLRDQPQHF. The DNA of the CDR3 is TGTGCCAGCAGCGGACTTCTAAGGGATCAGCCCCAGCATTTT. The chain has TRBV2 and TRBJ1-5, with unresolved D. The CDR3 is 14 amino acids. V was pared by 6 bases and J by 5 bases, with 14 bases between. Germline V CDR1 and CDR2: SNHLY, FYNNEI.